This TCR beta chain came from a study of cytomegalovirus exposure and HLA in healthy donors. Study-wide points: According to a later analysis, TCR clusters from the first cohort tended to co-occur in the approximately 130 validation repertoires. Some public TCRs appeared in many individuals, while most sequences were rare. Using the classifier, cytomegalovirus status was reportedly diagnosed with high specificity and sensitivity. In vitro testing confirmed three CMV-associated chains as specific for CMV antigens.

Sequencing used immunoSEQ multiplex PCR; TCRdb keeps in-frame clones, though not all of them. The sample includes fewer than 300,000 clones, 85% to 90% of them seen just once. A note on this clone: Its antigen remains unknown.

With V trimmed by 4 bases and J by 4 bases, 1 base remained unmatched. This CDR3 is 14 amino acids long. Germline V lookup: CDR1 SEHNR, CDR2 FQNEAQ (reference sequence). Material for sequencing was PBMCs. This clonotype was obtained from a woman younger than 30 in good health and CMV-seronegative. The chain carries TRBV7-9 and TRBJ1-4; TRBD1 agrees at 9 bases. In DNA, the CDR3 is TGTGCCAGCAGCTCGGGACAGGGTAATGAAAAACTGTTTTTT. Protein sequence: CASSSGQGNEKLFF.